Listed below are T cell receptor beta chains from one sample, sequenced in a study of cytomegalovirus exposure and HLA in healthy donors. Sequenced by immunoSEQ multiplex PCR; TCRdb stores in-frame clones only, minus some. The table records about 59,000 clones, approximately 75% of them present only once. Sample: PBMCs. These receptors all stem from a man younger than 45 in good health and CMV-seropositive. Each CDR3 is given with its conserved first and last residue.

j_gene: TRBJ1-5
v_gene: TRBV2
CDR3aa: CARGLGSNQPQHF

j_gene: TRBJ1-4
v_gene: TRBV9
CDR3aa: CASSAGGWGSNEKLFF

j_gene: TRBJ2-3
v_gene: TRBV5-1
CDR3aa: CASSFPQGADTQYF

j_gene: TRBJ2-7
v_gene: TRBV6-5
CDR3aa: CASSYFRDRVGEQYF

j_gene: NA
v_gene: TRBV25-1
CDR3aa: CASSEDPGTGGHEQYF

j_gene: TRBJ2-3
v_gene: TRBV11-3
CDR3aa: CASSLAGSMDTQYF

j_gene: TRBJ1-5
v_gene: TRBV6-1
CDR3aa: CASSDPHRNQPQHF

j_gene: TRBJ1-1
v_gene: TRBV28
CDR3aa: CASRSGGVGTEAFF

j_gene: TRBJ1-2
v_gene: TRBV29-1
CDR3aa: CSVFKSGSDRGGRGYTF

j_gene: TRBJ1-5
v_gene: TRBV19
CDR3aa: CASSIASRTHLNQPQHF

j_gene: TRBJ2-2
v_gene: TRBV4-3
CDR3aa: CASSQDMGGGELFF

j_gene: TRBJ1-5
v_gene: TRBV28
CDR3aa: CASSPLLGWGDQPQHF

j_gene: TRBJ2-7
v_gene: TRBV6-6
CDR3aa: CASIQGCEQYF

j_gene: TRBJ2-7
v_gene: TRBV7-2
CDR3aa: CASSLDAGWSNEQYF

j_gene: TRBJ1-2
v_gene: TRBV28
CDR3aa: CASSLRGRGWGYTF

j_gene: TRBJ1-6
v_gene: TRBV28
CDR3aa: CASSPGHQNSPLHF

j_gene: TRBJ2-7
v_gene: TRBV27
CDR3aa: CASSLTGAHEQYF

j_gene: TRBJ2-7
v_gene: TRBV5-1
CDR3aa: CASSLVRTGPAYEQYF

j_gene: TRBJ2-5
v_gene: TRBV5-4
CDR3aa: CASSLKGGQETQYF

j_gene: TRBJ1-2
v_gene: TRBV6-1
CDR3aa: CASTTRTGGYGYTF

j_gene: TRBJ2-5
v_gene: TRBV7-3
CDR3aa: CASSPSGLAGETQYF

j_gene: TRBJ2-2
v_gene: TRBV5-6
CDR3aa: CASSGTAGELFF

j_gene: TRBJ2-7
v_gene: TRBV1
CDR3aa: CTSSPQPPTSGGETYEQYF

j_gene: TRBJ1-1
v_gene: TRBV18
CDR3aa: CASSPPLSGNTEAFF

j_gene: TRBJ1-1
v_gene: TRBV5-4
CDR3aa: CASSPGQGGVAFF

j_gene: TRBJ2-5
v_gene: TRBV19
CDR3aa: CASSLTSGGFNLRETQYF

j_gene: TRBJ1-1
v_gene: TRBV7-9
CDR3aa: CASSAQGLNTEAFF

j_gene: TRBJ1-1
v_gene: TRBV18
CDR3aa: CASTSGTGDSNTEAFF